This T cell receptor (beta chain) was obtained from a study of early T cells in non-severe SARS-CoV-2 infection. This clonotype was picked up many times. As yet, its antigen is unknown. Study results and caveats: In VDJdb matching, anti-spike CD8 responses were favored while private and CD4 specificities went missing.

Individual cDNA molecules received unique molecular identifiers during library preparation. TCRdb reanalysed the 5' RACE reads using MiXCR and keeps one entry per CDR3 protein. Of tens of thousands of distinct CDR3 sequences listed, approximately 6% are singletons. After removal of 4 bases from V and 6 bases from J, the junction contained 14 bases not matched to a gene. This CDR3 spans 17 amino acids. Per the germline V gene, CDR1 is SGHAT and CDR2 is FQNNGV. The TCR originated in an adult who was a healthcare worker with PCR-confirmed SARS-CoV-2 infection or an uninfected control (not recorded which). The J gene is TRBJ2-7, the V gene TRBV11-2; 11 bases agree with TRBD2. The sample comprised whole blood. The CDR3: CASSSISGRVAPVEQYF. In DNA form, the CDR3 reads TGTGCCAGCAGCTCTATTAGCGGGAGGGTAGCACCGGTCGAGCAGTACTTC. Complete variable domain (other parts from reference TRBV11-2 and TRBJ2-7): EAGVAQSPRYKIIEKRQSVAFWCNPISGHATLYWYQQILGQGPKLLIQFQNNGVVDDSQLPKDRFSAERLKGVDSTLKIQPAKLEDSAVYLCASSSISGRVAPVEQYFGPGTRLTVT.